The T cell receptor (beta chain) described here comes from a study of cytotoxic CD8 clonotypes in ibrutinib-treated CLL. For the study at large: The patients, about a dozen relapsed/refractory and approximately 16 treatment-naive, included approximately 17 who were IGHV unmutated. General observations from the study: The study found public clonotypes uncommon, contracting or stable on treatment. At the start, clonality exceeded age-matched healthy donors and followed circulating CD8+ T-cell counts. Before falling back toward baseline at progression, clonality had risen at the time of ibrutinib response.

J was trimmed by 0 bases and V by 1 base; bases with no gene match: 13. The CDR3 has 20 residues. Germline CDR1 MDHEN, CDR2 SYDVKM. Data came from immunoSEQ multiplex PCR; TCRdb stores just in-frame clones and leaves some out. The sample lists around 20,000 clones, 75% occurring once. This clone has a single count. The antigen is not known. This TCR derives from a human donor with chronic lymphocytic leukemia. This sample comprised PBMCs, obtained before ibrutinib treatment. This chain joins TRBV28 and TRBJ2-3; 10 bases align to TRBD2. CDR3 amino acids: CASSLSTLAGEKGSTDTQYF. The CDR3 DNA reads as TGTGCCAGCAGTTTATCCACCCTAGCGGGGGAAAAGGGTAGCACAGATACGCAGTATTTT.